This T cell receptor (beta chain) was recovered during a study of PD-1 blockade in classical Hodgkin lymphoma. Study in general: Every 2 weeks, patients had 3 mg/kg nivolumab intravenously.

V lost 6 bases and J lost 14; bases outside the gene matches: 8. CDR3 length: 12 residues. CDR1 and CDR2 from the germline V gene are MNHEY and SVGAGI. The time point: cycle 4 day 1 (C4D1), after less than 7 weeks of nivolumab. Relapse after autologous stem cell transplantation occurred in every patient, and brentuximab vedotin exposure varied. The patients, who had relapsed/refractory classical Hodgkin lymphoma, achieved best responses of complete response, partial response or progressive disease. With respect to this clone: The antigen is undetermined.

Assay used: immunoSEQ multiplex PCR; TCRdb lists only in-frame clones, some missing. The sample gives about 96,000 clones, 85% to 95% of which show up once; just under 2% is in the top ten. Study-level points and caveats: Newly diagnosed patients reportedly had lower baseline TCR diversity than healthy donors. For complete responders, baseline diversity was comparable to that of newly diagnosed patients.

This receptor was taken from a human donor with classical Hodgkin lymphoma. The sequenced sample was peripheral blood mononuclear cells (PBMCs), obtained before the fourth cycle of nivolumab. The chain recombines TRBV6-5 with TRBJ2-1, with 9 positions matching TRBD1. CDR3 region: CASSLGQGLEFF. CDR3 nucleotide sequence: TGTGCCAGCAGCTTAGGACAGGGGTTAGAGTTCTTC.